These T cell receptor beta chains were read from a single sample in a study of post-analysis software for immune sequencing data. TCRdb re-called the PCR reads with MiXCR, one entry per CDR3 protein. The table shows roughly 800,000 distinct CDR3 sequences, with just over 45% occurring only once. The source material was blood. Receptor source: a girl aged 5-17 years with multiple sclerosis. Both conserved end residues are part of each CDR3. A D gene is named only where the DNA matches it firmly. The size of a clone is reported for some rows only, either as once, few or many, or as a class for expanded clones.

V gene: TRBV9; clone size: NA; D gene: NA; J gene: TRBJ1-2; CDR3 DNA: TGTGCCAGCAGCGTAGGGGCCCGCTACACCTTC; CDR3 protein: CASSVGARYTF
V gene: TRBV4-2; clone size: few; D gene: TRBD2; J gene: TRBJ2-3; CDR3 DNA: TGTGCCAGCAGCCAAGATCCTTCCCTAGCGGGCCCCACAGATACGCAGTATTTT; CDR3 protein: CASSQDPSLAGPTDTQYF
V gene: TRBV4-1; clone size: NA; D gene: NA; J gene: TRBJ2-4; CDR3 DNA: TGCGCCAGCAGCCAAGATGGGCAGGGCCTGCAGTACTTC; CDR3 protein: CASSQDGQGLQYF
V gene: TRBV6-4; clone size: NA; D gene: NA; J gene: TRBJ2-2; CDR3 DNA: TGTGCCAGCAGTGATGGTTTGGACAGCGGGACCGGGGAGCTGTTTTTT; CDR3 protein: CASSDGLDSGTGELFF
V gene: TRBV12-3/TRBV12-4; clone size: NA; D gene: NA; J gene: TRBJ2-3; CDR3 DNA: TGTGCCAGCAGTTTCCCCGGGGCGGCAGATACGCAGTATTTT; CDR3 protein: CASSFPGAADTQYF
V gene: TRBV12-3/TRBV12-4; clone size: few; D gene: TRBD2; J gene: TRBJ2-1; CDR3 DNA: TGTGCCAGCAGTTCCGGGACTAGCGGGCTTGTGACCACCTACAATGAGCAGTTCTTC; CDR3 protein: CASSSGTSGLVTTYNEQFF
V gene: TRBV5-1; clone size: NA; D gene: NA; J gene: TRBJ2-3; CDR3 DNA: TGCGCCAGCAGCACATCCCGGGACACTTCCACAGATACGCAGTATTTT; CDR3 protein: CASSTSRDTSTDTQYF
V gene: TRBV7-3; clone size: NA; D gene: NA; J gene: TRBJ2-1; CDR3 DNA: TGTGCCAGCAGCTTAAGGGGACACCAATACAATGAGCAGTTCTTC; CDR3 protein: CASSLRGHQYNEQFF
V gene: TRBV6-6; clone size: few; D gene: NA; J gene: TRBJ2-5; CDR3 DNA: TGTGCCAGCAGAAATCGGGGGCTTTGGGAGGAGACCCAGTACTTC; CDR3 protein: CASRNRGLWEETQYF
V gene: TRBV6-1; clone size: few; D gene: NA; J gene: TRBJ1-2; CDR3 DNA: TGTGCCAGCAGTGAAGGGGTACAGGGAAATCCTAACTATGGCTACACCTTC; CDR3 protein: CASSEGVQGNPNYGYTF
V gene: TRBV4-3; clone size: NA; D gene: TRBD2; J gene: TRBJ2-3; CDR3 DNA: TGCGCCAGCAGCCCCCGGGCTAGCGGGAGCGGAGATACGCAGTATTTT; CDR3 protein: CASSPRASGSGDTQYF
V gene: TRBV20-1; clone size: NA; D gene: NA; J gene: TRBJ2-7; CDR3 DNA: TGCAGTGGTCAATTAGGGGGGGGTTCGTTCTACGAGCAGTACTTC; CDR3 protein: CSGQLGGGSFYEQYF
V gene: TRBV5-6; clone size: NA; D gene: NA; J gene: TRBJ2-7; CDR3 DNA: TGTGCCAGCAGCCCATCGGGACTGTTCTACGAGCAGTACTTC; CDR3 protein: CASSPSGLFYEQYF
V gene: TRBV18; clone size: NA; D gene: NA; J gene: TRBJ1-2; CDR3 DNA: TGTGCCAGCTCACCCCTTCCAGCTAACTATGGCTACACCTTC; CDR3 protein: CASSPLPANYGYTF
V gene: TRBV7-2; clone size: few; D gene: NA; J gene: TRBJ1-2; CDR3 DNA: TGTGCCAGCAGCCGGGGCCTCACCGACTATGGCTACACCTTC; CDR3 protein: CASSRGLTDYGYTF
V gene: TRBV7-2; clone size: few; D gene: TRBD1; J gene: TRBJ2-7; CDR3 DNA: TGTGCCAGCAGCTTAGTGGGACAGGTTCCCCACGAGCAGTACTTC; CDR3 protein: CASSLVGQVPHEQYF
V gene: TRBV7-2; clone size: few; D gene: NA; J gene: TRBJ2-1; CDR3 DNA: TGTGCCAGCAGCGCTGACAGAAGTCCAAATGAGCAGTTCTTC; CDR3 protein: CASSADRSPNEQFF
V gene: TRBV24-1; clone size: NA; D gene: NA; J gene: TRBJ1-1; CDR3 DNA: TGTGCCACCAGTGATTTGAAGGGGTGGCAGGGGCCCCAAACTGAAGCTTTCTTT; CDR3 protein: CATSDLKGWQGPQTEAFF
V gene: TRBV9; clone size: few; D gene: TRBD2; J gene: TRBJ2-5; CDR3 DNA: TGTGCCAGCAGCGCCACGAGTACTAGCGGAGAGACCCAGTACTTC; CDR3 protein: CASSATSTSGETQYF
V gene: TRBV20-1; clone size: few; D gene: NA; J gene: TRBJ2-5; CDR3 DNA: TGCAGTGCTCGGTTAACCCAACAAGAGACCCAGTACTTC; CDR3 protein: CSARLTQQETQYF
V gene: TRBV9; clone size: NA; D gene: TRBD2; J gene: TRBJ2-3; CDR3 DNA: TGTGCCAGCAGCGCCGGGACTAGCGGGAACGCGGATACGCAGTATTTT; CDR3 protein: CASSAGTSGNADTQYF